The rows below give T cell receptor beta chains drawn from one sample of a study of tumour-infiltrating T cells in Burkitt lymphoma. Repertoires were generated with immunoSEQ multiplex PCR, while TCRdb's copy carries only in-frame clones and drops some. This sample has tens of thousands of clones, with around a third found just once. The sequencing sample was made of tumor tissue. Receptors originate from a human donor with Burkitt lymphoma. CDR3s include the opening cysteine and the closing phenylalanine or tryptophan. The D gene is left open where the match is weak. The size entry is marked missing in some rows and otherwise reads once, few, many or a size class.

V gene	J gene	clone size	D gene	CDR3 DNA	CDR3 protein
TRBV7-3	TRBJ2-2	-	-	TGTGCCAGCAGCTTAGCGGGCACCGGGGAGCTGTTTTTT	CASSLAGTGELFF
TRBV7-2	TRBJ2-7	-	-	TGTGCCAGCAGCCCCGGCCGGTCCACGGGGGAGCAGTACTTC	CASSPGRSTGEQYF
TRBV7-8	TRBJ1-1	-	-	TGTGCCAGCAGCTTAGCGGGGCGGGGGCTGGACACTGAAGCTTTCTTT	CASSLAGRGLDTEAFF
TRBV6-5	TRBJ1-2	-	-	TGTGCCAGCAGCACCCGGGTCCGGGGTGGCTACACCTTC	CASSTRVRGGYTF
TRBV5-6	TRBJ2-7	-	-	TGTGCCAGCAGCTTGTATTGGGGAACCTACGAGCAGTACTTC	CASSLYWGTYEQYF
TRBV5-1	TRBJ2-7	-	-	TGCGCCAGCAGCTTGGCCATGGGACGAACCTACGAGCAGTACTTC	CASSLAMGRTYEQYF
TRBV5-1	TRBJ2-3	-	-	TGCGCCAGCAGCCACACCGTCCCGGGACATCTACTCACAGATACGCAGTATTTT	CASSHTVPGHLLTDTQYF
TRBV4-3	TRBJ2-1	-	TRBD1	TGCGCCAGCAGCCAAGATATTATTGGGGGACAGGGATCCTACAATGAGCAGTTCTTC	CASSQDIIGGQGSYNEQFF
TRBV5-6	TRBJ1-1	-	-	TGTGCCAGCAGCCTTCCCGGCACTTTGAACACTGAAGCTTTCTTT	CASSLPGTLNTEAFF
TRBV2	TRBJ2-5	few	-	TGTGCCAGCAGTGAATTAGAGACCCAGTACTTC	CASSELETQYF
TRBV6-1	TRBJ2-7	-	-	TGTGCCAGCAGTGCCTGGATTCTCTACGAGCAGTACTTC	CASSAWILYEQYF
TRBV7-3	TRBJ2-7	-	TRBD1	TGTGCCAGCCCCGCCGGGACAGGGTTCTACGAGCAGTACTTC	CASPAGTGFYEQYF
TRBV10-3	TRBJ2-2	few	-	TGTGCCATCAGTGAGTCGCGGAACACCGGGGAGCTGTTTTTT	CAISESRNTGELFF
TRBV2	TRBJ1-1	-	-	TGTGCCAGCAGTAGAGTTATGAACACTGAAGCTTTCTTT	CASSRVMNTEAFF
TRBV9	TRBJ2-3	-	-	TGTGCCAGCAGCCCAACGGACCGGGGGGCGGATACGCAGTATTTT	CASSPTDRGADTQYF
TRBV4-3	TRBJ1-5	-	-	TGCGCCAGCAGCCAAGACCAGCTTAGCAATCAGCCCCAGCATTTT	CASSQDQLSNQPQHF
TRBV6-4	TRBJ1-6	-	TRBD1	TGTGCCAGCAGGAAGACAGGGGTTGACTATAATTCACCCCTCCACTTT	CASRKTGVDYNSPLHF
TRBV7-2	TRBJ1-5	-	-	TGTGCCAGCAGCCCGCAGGCCCGGAGCAATCAGCCCCAGCATTTT	CASSPQARSNQPQHF
TRBV7-2	TRBJ2-5	few	TRBD2	TGTGCCAGCAGCCCGGGGGGGCGGACTCAAGAGACCCAGTACTTC	CASSPGGRTQETQYF
TRBV6-5	TRBJ1-1	-	TRBD1	TGTGCCAGCAGAGCCGGACAGGAGGGGACTGAAGCTTTCTTT	CASRAGQEGTEAFF
TRBV27	TRBJ1-1	few	-	TGTGCCAGCTTAAGGGGCACTGAAGCTTTCTTT	CASLRGTEAFF
TRBV7-9	TRBJ1-2	few	TRBD1	TGTGCCAGCAGCCCTCGTGTGGGACAGGGGTCGAACTATGGCTACACCTTC	CASSPRVGQGSNYGYTF
TRBV6-1	TRBJ2-1	-	-	TGTGCCAGCAGTGAACTGAGAGGCGGCCAGTTCTTC	CASSELRGGQFF
TRBV7-9	TRBJ1-5	-	-	TGTGCCAGCAGCTTATGGGCCGGGCAGCCCCAGCATTTT	CASSLWAGQPQHF
TRBV6-1	TRBJ2-7	-	-	TGTGCCAGCAGCCAACGGGGGCTGTGGGACGAGCAGTACTTC	CASSQRGLWDEQYF
TRBV18	TRBJ2-2	-	TRBD1	TGTGCCAGCTCGTTTGACAGGGCCCTAACCAACACCGGGGAGCTGTTTTTT	CASSFDRALTNTGELFF
TRBV7-9	TRBJ2-1	few	-	TGTGCCAGCAGCCCCCGAACAGACACTAATGAGCAGTTCTTC	CASSPRTDTNEQFF
TRBV7-9	TRBJ2-2	-	-	TGTGCCAGCAGCCCCCGACTAGGAGGCACCGGGGAGCTGTTTTTT	CASSPRLGGTGELFF
TRBV25-1	TRBJ2-5	few	TRBD2	TGTGCCAGCAGGAGGGGACTAGCGGGGGGCTCCCACCAAGAGACCCAGTACTTC	CASRRGLAGGSHQETQYF
TRBV18	TRBJ2-1	-	TRBD2	TGTGCCAGCTCCCCGACTAGCGGGGCTCTCTCCTACAATGAGCAGTTCTTC	CASSPTSGALSYNEQFF
TRBV18	TRBJ2-5	once	-	TGTGCCAGCTCACCTACCAAAATGGGGTACCAAGAGACCCAGTACTTC	CASSPTKMGYQETQYF
TRBV5-1	TRBJ2-3	-	-	TGCGCCAGCAGCTCATTACCGGGAAACACAGATACGCAGTATTTT	CASSSLPGNTDTQYF
TRBV2	TRBJ2-7	-	-	TGTGCCAGCAGTATAGAAGGGACGCTTACCTACGAGCAGTACTTC	CASSIEGTLTYEQYF
TRBV5-1	TRBJ1-4	-	-	TGCGCCAGCAGACCGGGCAGGGGAAATGAAAAACTGTTTTTT	CASRPGRGNEKLFF
TRBV19	TRBJ1-2	-	-	TGTGCCAGTAGTATTGGAGCTAACTATGGCTACACCTTC	CASSIGANYGYTF
TRBV2	TRBJ1-1	-	-	TGTGCCAGCAGTCCACAGGTTTACACTGAAGCTTTCTTT	CASSPQVYTEAFF
TRBV18	TRBJ1-2	-	-	TGTGCCAGCTCACTCCGGGACGTCTATGGCTACACCTTC	CASSLRDVYGYTF
TRBV4-1	TRBJ2-7	few	-	TGCGCCAGCAGCCAAATCAGCTCCTACGAGCAGTACTTC	CASSQISSYEQYF
TRBV5-1	TRBJ1-5	few	-	TGCGCCAGCAGCTTGGCGGGAACTAGCAATCAGCCCCAGCATTTT	CASSLAGTSNQPQHF
TRBV7-2	TRBJ1-1	few	-	TGTGCCAGCAGCTTAGAAGGGGGGGGGTTTGAAGCTTTCTTT	CASSLEGGGFEAFF
TRBV9	TRBJ1-6	-	-	TGTGCCAGCAGCGCGTGGGACGGGAATAATTCACCCCTCCACTTT	CASSAWDGNNSPLHF
TRBV18	TRBJ1-1	few	-	TGTGCCAGCTCACCCACCCAGGGGTCGAACACTGAAGCTTTCTTT	CASSPTQGSNTEAFF
TRBV9	TRBJ1-2	few	-	TGTGCCAGCAGCCCGGACGGTAACTATGGCTACACCTTC	CASSPDGNYGYTF
TRBV4-3	TRBJ1-4	few	-	TGCGCCAGCAGCCAGGGAGAGGGGTCTGAAAAACTGTTTTTT	CASSQGEGSEKLFF
TRBV5-1	TRBJ1-1	-	-	TGCGCCAGCAGCTTGGCCCCGGACAGAGATGAAGCTTTCTTT	CASSLAPDRDEAFF
TRBV29-1	TRBJ1-3	-	TRBD1	TGCAGCGTAACGACAGGGTCAAACACCATATATTTT	CSVTTGSNTIYF
TRBV4-1	TRBJ2-3	-	-	TGCGCCAGCAGCCCCTGGGCCCCCACAGATACGCAGTATTTT	CASSPWAPTDTQYF
TRBV4-3	TRBJ1-4	few	-	TGCGCCAGCAGTCAGAGTGGAAAACTGTTTTTT	CASSQSGKLFF
TRBV7-8	TRBJ2-1	-	TRBD2	TGTGCCAGCAGCTCCCCGACTAGCGGGGGGGAGTATGAGCAGTTCTTC	CASSSPTSGGEYEQFF
TRBV7-9	TRBJ2-2	few	-	TGTGCCAGCAGCTCCCGAGGTGGGGAGCTGTTTTTT	CASSSRGGELFF
TRBV5-3	TRBJ1-2	few	-	TGTGCCAGAAGCTTGGTGGGGGGCGACGGCTACACCTTC	CARSLVGGDGYTF